The TCR beta chain under discussion was sequenced for a study of CD8+ T cells in alopecia areata. Trimming took 5 bases from V and 7 from J, leaving 11 bases between them. Germline V gene sequence: CDR1 SQVTM, CDR2 ANQGSEA. CDR3 size: 11 residues. Extracted from the samples, RNA was reverse transcribed into cDNA to serve as the sequencing template. Clones were sequenced by immunoSEQ multiplex PCR, and TCRdb holds only the in-frame ones, with some missing. Here the sample spans 130,000 or so clones, roughly 50% being singletons. This TCR was recovered from a human donor with alopecia areata. V gene TRBV29-1 combines with J gene TRBJ2-5, with D perhaps matching TRBD1 or TRBD2 (5 bases each). The sequencing sample was made of NKG2D-low CD8+ T cells sorted from blood. The CDR3 region is CSVPTGGTQYF. The CDR3 DNA sequence: TGCAGCGTTCCTACTGGGGGGACCCAGTACTTC.